These T cell receptor beta chains were read from a single sample in a study of T-cell reconstitution after alpha-beta-depleted transplantation in children. TCRdb re-called the PCR reads through MiXCR, storing one row per CDR3 protein. Of just under 250,000 distinct CDR3 sequences listed, around 25% are singletons. Material: PBMCs, obtained before TCRalphabeta/CD19-depleted stem cell transplant. The receptors here all came from a girl aged 2 to 10 with Fanconi anemia, due to receive a stem cell transplant. The CDR3 runs from the conserved cysteine through the conserved F or W. The D gene is left open where the match is weak. Clone size, where shown, is once, few, many, or a class for clones that have expanded.

v_call: TRBV29-1; j_call: TRBJ2-5; clone_size: .; d_call: TRBD2; cdr3_aa: CSVERGEGETQYF; cdr3_nt: TGCAGCGTTGAACGAGGGGAGGGAGAGACCCAGTACTTC
v_call: TRBV6-1; j_call: TRBJ2-3; clone_size: .; d_call: .; cdr3_aa: CASSRTETDTQYF; cdr3_nt: TGTGCCAGCAGTCGGACGGAAACAGATACGCAGTATTTT
v_call: TRBV29-1; j_call: TRBJ2-7; clone_size: .; d_call: TRBD1; cdr3_aa: CSVAVTGKYEQYF; cdr3_nt: TGCAGCGTTGCGGTGACAGGGAAGTACGAGCAGTACTTC
v_call: TRBV5-1; j_call: TRBJ2-5; clone_size: .; d_call: .; cdr3_aa: CASSLNKEKETQYF; cdr3_nt: TGCGCCAGCAGCTTGAACAAGGAAAAAGAGACCCAGTACTTC
v_call: TRBV7-2; j_call: TRBJ2-5; clone_size: few; d_call: .; cdr3_aa: CASSRQSRETQYF; cdr3_nt: TGTGCCAGCAGCCGACAATCAAGAGAGACCCAGTACTTC
v_call: TRBV19; j_call: TRBJ2-3; clone_size: .; d_call: .; cdr3_aa: CASRQGSTDTQYF; cdr3_nt: TGTGCCAGTAGACAAGGCTCCACAGATACGCAGTATTTT
v_call: TRBV7-2; j_call: TRBJ2-1; clone_size: .; d_call: .; cdr3_aa: CASSLGPSGEQFF; cdr3_nt: TGTGCCAGCAGCTTGGGCCCCTCGGGTGAGCAGTTCTTC
v_call: TRBV28; j_call: TRBJ2-1; clone_size: many; d_call: .; cdr3_aa: CASTPGRPLYNEQFF; cdr3_nt: TGTGCCAGCACCCCTGGGCGACCTCTCTACAATGAGCAGTTCTTC
v_call: TRBV12-3/TRBV12-4; j_call: TRBJ2-1; clone_size: many; d_call: TRBD2; cdr3_aa: CASRAVGSGGTWNEQFF; cdr3_nt: TGTGCCAGCAGGGCTGTAGGGAGCGGGGGGACCTGGAATGAGCAGTTCTTC
v_call: TRBV7-9; j_call: TRBJ1-2; clone_size: many; d_call: .; cdr3_aa: CASSLGRGDGYTF; cdr3_nt: TGTGCCAGCAGCTTGGGCAGGGGTGATGGCTACACCTTC
v_call: TRBV6-5; j_call: TRBJ2-3; clone_size: many; d_call: .; cdr3_aa: CASSYSIKGGGGADTQYF; cdr3_nt: TGTGCCAGCAGTTACTCGATTAAAGGGGGAGGAGGGGCAGATACGCAGTATTTT
v_call: TRBV28; j_call: TRBJ2-1; clone_size: many; d_call: .; cdr3_aa: CASSYLANEQFF; cdr3_nt: TGTGCCAGCAGTTACCTGGCGAATGAGCAGTTCTTC
v_call: TRBV12-1; j_call: TRBJ2-3; clone_size: .; d_call: .; cdr3_aa: CASSLPSEREGQTDTQYF; cdr3_nt: TGTGCCAGCAGCTTACCTTCTGAGCGGGAGGGCCAAACAGATACGCAGTATTTT
v_call: TRBV7-2; j_call: TRBJ2-3; clone_size: few; d_call: .; cdr3_aa: CASSSLFLGGSTDTQYF; cdr3_nt: TGTGCCAGCAGCTCCCTATTTCTTGGGGGGAGCACAGATACGCAGTATTTT
v_call: TRBV28; j_call: TRBJ2-7; clone_size: many; d_call: TRBD1; cdr3_aa: CASSPTTGLLNEQYF; cdr3_nt: TGTGCCAGCAGCCCGACGACAGGGTTGTTAAACGAGCAGTACTTC
v_call: TRBV29-1; j_call: TRBJ2-7; clone_size: many; d_call: TRBD2; cdr3_aa: CSVGSRLAGGHEQYF; cdr3_nt: TGCAGCGTTGGATCCCGACTAGCGGGGGGCCACGAGCAGTACTTC
v_call: TRBV20-1; j_call: TRBJ2-7; clone_size: .; d_call: .; cdr3_aa: CSQSQGQSSYEQYF; cdr3_nt: TGCAGCCAGAGCCAGGGGCAGAGCTCCTACGAGCAGTACTTC
v_call: TRBV7-9; j_call: TRBJ2-7; clone_size: .; d_call: TRBD2; cdr3_aa: CASSKPGLAVYEQYF; cdr3_nt: TGTGCCAGCAGCAAACCGGGACTAGCGGTCTACGAGCAGTACTTC
v_call: TRBV5-1; j_call: TRBJ2-1; clone_size: few; d_call: TRBD2; cdr3_aa: CASMESGSSYNEQFF; cdr3_nt: TGCGCCAGCATGGAGAGCGGGAGCTCCTACAATGAGCAGTTCTTC
v_call: TRBV12-5; j_call: TRBJ2-1; clone_size: .; d_call: TRBD2; cdr3_aa: CASAYSGGDYNEQFF; cdr3_nt: TGTGCTAGTGCCTATAGCGGGGGGGACTACAATGAGCAGTTCTTC
v_call: TRBV5-1; j_call: TRBJ2-3; clone_size: many; d_call: .; cdr3_aa: CASKEGNTQYF; cdr3_nt: TGCGCCAGCAAGGAGGGAAATACGCAGTATTTT
v_call: TRBV7-9; j_call: TRBJ2-3; clone_size: few; d_call: TRBD1; cdr3_aa: CASSLGGTGSDTQYF; cdr3_nt: TGTGCCAGCAGCTTAGGGGGGACAGGGTCAGATACGCAGTATTTT
v_call: TRBV15; j_call: TRBJ2-3; clone_size: many; d_call: TRBD1; cdr3_aa: CATSGRDSYTDTQYF; cdr3_nt: TGTGCCACCAGCGGCCGGGACAGTTACACAGATACGCAGTATTTT
v_call: TRBV12-3/TRBV12-4; j_call: TRBJ1-6; clone_size: many; d_call: .; cdr3_aa: CASSFRGADNSPLHF; cdr3_nt: TGTGCCAGCAGTTTTCGAGGGGCGGATAATTCACCCCTCCACTTT
v_call: TRBV29-1; j_call: TRBJ2-7; clone_size: many; d_call: TRBD2; cdr3_aa: CSVSGTVSYEQYF; cdr3_nt: TGCAGCGTTAGCGGGACGGTATCCTACGAGCAGTACTTC
v_call: TRBV25-1; j_call: TRBJ2-1; clone_size: many; d_call: TRBD2; cdr3_aa: CASSDSGGLDEQFF; cdr3_nt: TGTGCCAGCAGTGATTCGGGGGGGCTGGATGAGCAGTTCTTC
v_call: TRBV2; j_call: TRBJ2-1; clone_size: .; d_call: TRBD2; cdr3_aa: CASSKGLAGGQQRGSYNEQFF; cdr3_nt: TGTGCCAGCAGTAAGGGACTAGCGGGAGGGCAACAGCGAGGCTCCTACAATGAGCAGTTCTTC
v_call: TRBV20-1; j_call: TRBJ2-1; clone_size: many; d_call: .; cdr3_aa: CSAIVSLYNEQFF; cdr3_nt: TGCAGTGCTATAGTTAGCTTATACAATGAGCAGTTCTTC
v_call: TRBV5-6; j_call: TRBJ2-7; clone_size: few; d_call: TRBD1; cdr3_aa: CAMGPGTGGEQYF; cdr3_nt: TGTGCCATGGGCCCAGGGACAGGGGGGGAGCAGTACTTC
v_call: TRBV27; j_call: TRBJ2-7; clone_size: .; d_call: .; cdr3_aa: CASRNSYEQYF; cdr3_nt: TGTGCCAGCCGGAACTCCTACGAGCAGTACTTC
v_call: TRBV6-5; j_call: TRBJ1-2; clone_size: few; d_call: TRBD1; cdr3_aa: CASSSGQLYGYTF; cdr3_nt: TGTGCCAGCAGTTCGGGACAGCTCTATGGCTACACCTTC
v_call: TRBV6-4; j_call: TRBJ2-4; clone_size: many; d_call: .; cdr3_aa: CTKGRDLAKNIQYF; cdr3_nt: TGTACGAAAGGCAGAGACCTAGCCAAAAACATTCAGTACTTC
v_call: TRBV27; j_call: TRBJ2-3; clone_size: .; d_call: .; cdr3_aa: CASSSRDSTDTQYF; cdr3_nt: TGTGCCAGCAGTTCTCGGGACTCCACAGATACGCAGTATTTT
v_call: TRBV7-2; j_call: TRBJ1-6; clone_size: many; d_call: .; cdr3_aa: CASSFSGRPGNSPLHF; cdr3_nt: TGTGCCAGCAGCTTTAGTGGCAGGCCGGGAAATTCACCCCTCCACTTT
v_call: TRBV7-9; j_call: TRBJ2-5; clone_size: many; d_call: .; cdr3_aa: CASSLEMERETQYF; cdr3_nt: TGTGCCAGCAGCTTAGAAATGGAACGGGAGACCCAGTACTTC
v_call: TRBV20-1; j_call: TRBJ2-7; clone_size: many; d_call: TRBD2; cdr3_aa: CSVVGMTSGRREQYF; cdr3_nt: TGCAGTGTTGTAGGGATGACTAGCGGGAGACGGGAGCAGTACTTC
v_call: TRBV29-1; j_call: TRBJ2-1; clone_size: few; d_call: TRBD2; cdr3_aa: CSVCTSGSSYNEQFF; cdr3_nt: TGCAGCGTTTGTACTAGCGGGAGTTCCTACAATGAGCAGTTCTTC
v_call: TRBV11-1; j_call: TRBJ2-4; clone_size: .; d_call: TRBD2; cdr3_aa: CASSLGLAGASLALAKNIQYF; cdr3_nt: TGTGCCAGCAGCTTGGGACTAGCGGGGGCAAGCCTGGCACTAGCCAAAAACATTCAGTACTTC
v_call: TRBV6-6; j_call: TRBJ2-7; clone_size: many; d_call: .; cdr3_aa: CASSYSEAYEQYF; cdr3_nt: TGTGCCAGCAGTTACTCTGAAGCGTACGAGCAGTACTTC
v_call: TRBV14; j_call: TRBJ2-5; clone_size: few; d_call: .; cdr3_aa: CASSQVWETQYF; cdr3_nt: TGTGCCAGCAGCCAAGTGTGGGAGACCCAGTACTTC
v_call: TRBV7-6; j_call: TRBJ2-1; clone_size: .; d_call: TRBD2; cdr3_aa: CASSKGLADYNEQFF; cdr3_nt: TGTGCCAGCAGCAAAGGACTAGCGGACTACAATGAGCAGTTCTTC
v_call: TRBV20-1; j_call: TRBJ2-1; clone_size: many; d_call: TRBD2; cdr3_aa: CSAQTSGGADEQFF; cdr3_nt: TGCAGTGCCCAGACTAGCGGGGGGGCCGATGAGCAGTTCTTC
v_call: TRBV29-1; j_call: TRBJ1-1; clone_size: few; d_call: TRBD1; cdr3_aa: CSAWTGYTEAFF; cdr3_nt: TGCAGCGCTTGGACAGGTTACACTGAAGCTTTCTTT
v_call: TRBV29-1; j_call: TRBJ2-1; clone_size: .; d_call: TRBD2; cdr3_aa: CSGGLAGGEWSEQFF; cdr3_nt: TGCAGCGGAGGACTAGCGGGAGGGGAGTGGAGTGAGCAGTTCTTC
v_call: TRBV29-1; j_call: TRBJ2-7; clone_size: few; d_call: TRBD1; cdr3_aa: CSVAVTGDYEQYF; cdr3_nt: TGCAGCGTTGCAGTTACAGGGGACTACGAGCAGTACTTC
v_call: TRBV6-6; j_call: TRBJ2-3; clone_size: .; d_call: .; cdr3_aa: CASTPNWADTQYF; cdr3_nt: TGTGCCAGCACGCCAAATTGGGCAGATACGCAGTATTTT